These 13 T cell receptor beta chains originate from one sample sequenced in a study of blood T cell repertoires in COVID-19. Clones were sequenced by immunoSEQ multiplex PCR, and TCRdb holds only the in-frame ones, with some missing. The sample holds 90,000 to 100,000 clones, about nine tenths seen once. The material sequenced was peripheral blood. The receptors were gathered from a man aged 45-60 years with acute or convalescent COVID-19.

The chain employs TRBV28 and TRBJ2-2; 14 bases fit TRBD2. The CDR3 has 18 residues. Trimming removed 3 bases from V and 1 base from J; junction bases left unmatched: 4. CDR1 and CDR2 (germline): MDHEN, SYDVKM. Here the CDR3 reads CASSLAGLAGENTGELFF. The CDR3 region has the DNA TGTGCCAGCAGTTTGGCGGGACTAGCGGGAGAGAACACCGGGGAGCTGTTTTTT.

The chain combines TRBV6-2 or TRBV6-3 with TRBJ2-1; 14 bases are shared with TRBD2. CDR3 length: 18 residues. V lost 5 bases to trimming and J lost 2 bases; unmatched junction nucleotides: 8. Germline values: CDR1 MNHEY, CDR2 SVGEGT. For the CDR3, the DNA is TGTGCCAGCAGTCCGACTAGCGGGAGGGCCGTTACCTACAATGAGCAGTTCTTC. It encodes CASSPTSGRAVTYNEQFF.

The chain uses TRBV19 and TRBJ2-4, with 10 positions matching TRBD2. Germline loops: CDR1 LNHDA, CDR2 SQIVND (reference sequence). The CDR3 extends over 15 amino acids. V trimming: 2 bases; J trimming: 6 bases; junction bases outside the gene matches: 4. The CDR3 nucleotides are TGTGCCAGTAGTATATCTAGCGGGGGTGTAAACATTCAGTACTTC. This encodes CASSISSGGVNIQYF.

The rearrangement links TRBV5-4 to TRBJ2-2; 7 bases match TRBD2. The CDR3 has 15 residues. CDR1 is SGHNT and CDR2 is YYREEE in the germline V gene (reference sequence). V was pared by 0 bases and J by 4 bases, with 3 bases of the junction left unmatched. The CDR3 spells CASSLGSGTTGELFF. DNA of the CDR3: TGTGCCAGCAGCTTGGGGAGCGGGACCACCGGGGAGCTGTTTTTT. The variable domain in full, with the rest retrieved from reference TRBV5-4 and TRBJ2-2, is ETGVTQSPTHLIKTRGQQVTLRCSSQSGHNTVSWYQQALGQGPQFIFQYYREEENGRGNFPPRFSGLQFPNYSSELNVNALELDDSALYLCASSLGSGTTGELFFGEGSRLTVL.

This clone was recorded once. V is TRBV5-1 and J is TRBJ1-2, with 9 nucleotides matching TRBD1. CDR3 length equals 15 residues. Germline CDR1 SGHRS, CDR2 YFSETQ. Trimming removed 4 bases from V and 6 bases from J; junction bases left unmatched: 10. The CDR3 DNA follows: TGCGCCAGCAGCCCGGTTCGGACAGGGGACGATGGCTACACCTTC. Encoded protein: CASSPVRTGDDGYTF.

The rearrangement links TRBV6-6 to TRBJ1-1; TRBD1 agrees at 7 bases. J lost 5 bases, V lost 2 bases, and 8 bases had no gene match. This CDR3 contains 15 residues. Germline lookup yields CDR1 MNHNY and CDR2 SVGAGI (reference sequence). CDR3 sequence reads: CASSYEIGGATEAFF. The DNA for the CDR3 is TGTGCCAGCAGTTACGAAATAGGGGGCGCGACTGAAGCTTTCTTT.

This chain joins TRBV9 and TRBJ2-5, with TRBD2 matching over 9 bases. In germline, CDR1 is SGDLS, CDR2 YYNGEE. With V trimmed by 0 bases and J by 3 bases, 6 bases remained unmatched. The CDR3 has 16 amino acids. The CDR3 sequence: CASSVEGGRAEETQYF. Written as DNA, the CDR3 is TGTGCCAGCAGCGTAGAGGGCGGGAGGGCCGAAGAGACCCAGTACTTC.

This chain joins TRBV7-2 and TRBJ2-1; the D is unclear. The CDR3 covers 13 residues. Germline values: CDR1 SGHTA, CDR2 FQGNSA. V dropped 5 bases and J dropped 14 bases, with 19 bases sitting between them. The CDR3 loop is CASSRLNKNEEFF. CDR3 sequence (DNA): TGTGCCAGCAGCCGTCTAAATAAGAATGAAGAGTTCTTC.

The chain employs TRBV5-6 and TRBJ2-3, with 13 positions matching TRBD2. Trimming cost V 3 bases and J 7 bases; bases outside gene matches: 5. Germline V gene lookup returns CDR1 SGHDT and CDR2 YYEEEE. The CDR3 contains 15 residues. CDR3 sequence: CASSSRTSGRNTQYF. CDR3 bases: TGTGCCAGCAGCTCTAGGACTAGCGGGAGAAATACGCAGTATTTT.

CDR3 bases: TGTGCCAGCAGAAAGGGGCTCATGAACACTGAAGCTTTCTTT. Protein sequence: CASRKGLMNTEAFF. The J gene is TRBJ1-1, the V gene TRBV3-1 (or the pseudogene TRBV3-2); D perhaps matches TRBD1 (5 bases). The germline V and J ends were trimmed by 6 bases and 0 bases, with 11 bases remaining between them. Germline V gene sequence: CDR1 LGHDT, CDR2 YNNKEL (reference sequence). The CDR3 runs 14 residues.

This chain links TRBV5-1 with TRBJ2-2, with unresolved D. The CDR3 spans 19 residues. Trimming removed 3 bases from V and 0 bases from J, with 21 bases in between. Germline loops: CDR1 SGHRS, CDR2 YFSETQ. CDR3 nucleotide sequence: TGCGCCAGCAGCTCCCCGCGCGGTGGCAGCCAATCGAACACCGGGGAGCTGTTTTTT. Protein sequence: CASSSPRGGSQSNTGELFF.

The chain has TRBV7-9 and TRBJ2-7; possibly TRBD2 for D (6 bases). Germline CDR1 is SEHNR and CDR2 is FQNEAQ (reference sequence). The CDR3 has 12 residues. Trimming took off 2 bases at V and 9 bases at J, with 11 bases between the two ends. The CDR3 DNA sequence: TGTGCCAGCAGCTTATTGGAGGGAGCGCAGTACTTC. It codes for CASSLLEGAQYF.

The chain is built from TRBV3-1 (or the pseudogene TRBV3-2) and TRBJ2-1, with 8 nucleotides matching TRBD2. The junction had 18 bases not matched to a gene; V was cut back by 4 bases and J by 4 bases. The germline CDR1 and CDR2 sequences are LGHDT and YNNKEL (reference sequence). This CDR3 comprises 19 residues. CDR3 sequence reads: CASSLNMSPGGRAYNEQFF. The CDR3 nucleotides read TGTGCCAGCAGCCTCAACATGTCCCCGGGGGGGCGGGCATACAATGAGCAGTTCTTC.